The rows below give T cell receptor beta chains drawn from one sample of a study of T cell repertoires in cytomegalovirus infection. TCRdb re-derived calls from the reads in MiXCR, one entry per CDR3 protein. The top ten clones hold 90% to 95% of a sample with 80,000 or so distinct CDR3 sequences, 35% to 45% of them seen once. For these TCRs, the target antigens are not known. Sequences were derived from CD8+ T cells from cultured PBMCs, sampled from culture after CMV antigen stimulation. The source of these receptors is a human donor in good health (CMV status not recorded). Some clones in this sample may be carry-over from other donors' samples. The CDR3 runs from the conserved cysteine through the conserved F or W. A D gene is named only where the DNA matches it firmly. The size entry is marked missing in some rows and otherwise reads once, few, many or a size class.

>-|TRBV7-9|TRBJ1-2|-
TGTGCCAGCAGCTTAATTGGCAGCGCCGTCTATGGCTACACCTTC
CASSLIGSAVYGYTF
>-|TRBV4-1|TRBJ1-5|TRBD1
TGCGCCAGCAGCCCTGGACAGGGGCCCCTTCAGCCCCAGCATTTT
CASSPGQGPLQPQHF
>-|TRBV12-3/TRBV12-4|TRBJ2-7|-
TGTGCCAGCAGTTCCAAGAATCGGCGGACCTACGAGCAGTACTTC
CASSSKNRRTYEQYF
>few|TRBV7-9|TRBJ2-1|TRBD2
TGTGCCAGCAGCAACCCTACTAGCGGGGTATCCTACAATGAGCAGTTCTTC
CASSNPTSGVSYNEQFF
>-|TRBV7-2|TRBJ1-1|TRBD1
TGTGCCAGCAGCTTAGTTATGAACAGGGGAACACCTGAAGCTTTCTTT
CASSLVMNRGTPEAFF
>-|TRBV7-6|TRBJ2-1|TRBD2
TGTGCCAGCAGCGCGCCGACTAGCGGGGGGTACAATGAGCAGTTCTTC
CASSAPTSGGYNEQFF
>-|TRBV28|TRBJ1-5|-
TGTGCCAGCAGTTTATGGGTAGGGAATCAGCCCCAGCATTTT
CASSLWVGNQPQHF
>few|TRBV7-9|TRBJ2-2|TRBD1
TGTGCCAGCAGCTCGGACAGGCTTTTCACCGGGGAGCTGTTTTTT
CASSSDRLFTGELFF
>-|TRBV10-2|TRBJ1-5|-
TGCGCCAGCGCGGTAGGAGGTAGCAATCAGCCCCAGCATTTT
CASAVGGSNQPQHF
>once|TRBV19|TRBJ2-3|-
TGTGCCAGCCGAGGGGAGAGTTTTCTTACAGATACGCAGTATTTT
CASRGESFLTDTQYF
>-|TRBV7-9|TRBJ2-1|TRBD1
TGTGCCAGCAGGCCGGGACAGGGGGTCTACAATGAGCAGTTCTTC
CASRPGQGVYNEQFF
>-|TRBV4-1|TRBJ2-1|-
TGCGCCAGCAGCCAAGATGAAACGCACAATGAGCAGTTCTTC
CASSQDETHNEQFF
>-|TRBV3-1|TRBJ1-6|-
TGTGCCAGCAGCCAAGACAGATTTTATTCACCCCTCCACTTT
CASSQDRFYSPLHF
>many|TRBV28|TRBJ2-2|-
TGTGCCGGAAGAACGGGGCAGGTCACCGGGGAGCTGTTTTTT
CAGRTGQVTGELFF
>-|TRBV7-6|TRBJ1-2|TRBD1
TGTGCCAGCAGCTTAGGAGGGACAGCTAACTATGGCTACACCTTC
CASSLGGTANYGYTF
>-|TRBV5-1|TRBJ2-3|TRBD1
TGCGCCAGCAGCTTGGATTCGACAGGGACAGATACGCAGTATTTT
CASSLDSTGTDTQYF
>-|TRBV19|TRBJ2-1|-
TGTGCCAGTAGTATCGATCCTGGGTCGTTTGACGGTAATGAGCAGTTCTTC
CASSIDPGSFDGNEQFF
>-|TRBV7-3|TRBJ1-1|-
TGTGCCAGCAGCTTAACTAAGAACACTGAAGCTTTCTTT
CASSLTKNTEAFF
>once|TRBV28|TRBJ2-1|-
TGTGCCAGTTTTCAGGCAGGAGACTCCTACAATGAGCAGTTCTTC
CASFQAGDSYNEQFF
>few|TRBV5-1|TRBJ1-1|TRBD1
TGCGCCAGCAGCCAGGGACAGGGGGACACTGAAGCTTTCTTT
CASSQGQGDTEAFF
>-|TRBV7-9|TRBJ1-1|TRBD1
TGTGCCAGCAGCGAGACGGGACAGGGGTTCGGAGGCACTGAAGCTTTCTTT
CASSETGQGFGGTEAFF
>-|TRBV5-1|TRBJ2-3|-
TGCGCCAGCAGCGTCGAAGCCTCTAGCACAGATACGCAGTATTTT
CASSVEASSTDTQYF
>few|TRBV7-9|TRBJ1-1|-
TGTGCCAGCAGCTTAGACGGAGATATGAACACTGAAGCTTTCTTT
CASSLDGDMNTEAFF
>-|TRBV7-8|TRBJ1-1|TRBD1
TGTGCCAGCAGCTTAGTAACAGGGGTGGGTGAAGCTTTCTTT
CASSLVTGVGEAFF
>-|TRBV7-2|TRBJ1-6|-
TGTGCCAGCAGCTTAGCGCAATGGGAAGGATCCTATAATTCACCCCTCCACTTT
CASSLAQWEGSYNSPLHF
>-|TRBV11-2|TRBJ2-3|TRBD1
TGTGCCAGCAGCCCGACAGGGGGGAACGCAGATACGCAGTATTTT
CASSPTGGNADTQYF
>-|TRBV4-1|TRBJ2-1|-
TGCGCCAGCAGCCAAGTTGCTTCGGGGGTAGGGTACAATGAGCAGTTCTTC
CASSQVASGVGYNEQFF
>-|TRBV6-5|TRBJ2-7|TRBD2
TGTGCCAGCAGCCGCTCGACCGGGACTAGCGGGGGAAAAGGCTACGAGCAGTACTTC
CASSRSTGTSGGKGYEQYF
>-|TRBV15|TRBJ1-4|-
TGTGCCACCAGCAGGGTGGGGGCAGCCAGAACTAATGAAAAACTGTTTTTT
CATSRVGAARTNEKLFF
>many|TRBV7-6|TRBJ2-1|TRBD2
TGTGCCAGCAGCCCCCCCGGGGGGACCTACAATGAGCAGTTCTTC
CASSPPGGTYNEQFF
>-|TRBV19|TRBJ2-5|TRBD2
TGTGCCAGTAGTATGATCGTCCGGGGGGGCGGAGAGACCCAGTACTTC
CASSMIVRGGGETQYF
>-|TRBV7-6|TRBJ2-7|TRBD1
TGTGCCAGCAGCCAAAGACAGGGGGAAACCCTTGCCTACGAGCAGTACTTC
CASSQRQGETLAYEQYF
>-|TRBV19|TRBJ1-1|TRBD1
TGTGCCAGTAGTATCCCGGGACAGATAATGAACACTGAAGCTTTCTTT
CASSIPGQIMNTEAFF
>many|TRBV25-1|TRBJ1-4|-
TGTGCCAGCCGTCTGGGGCTCGAAAAACTGTTTTTT
CASRLGLEKLFF
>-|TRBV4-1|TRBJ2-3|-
TGCGCCAGCAGCCCACTATCGGGGGCGGCTACGCAGTATTTT
CASSPLSGAATQYF
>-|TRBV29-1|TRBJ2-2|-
TGCAGTGCCCATCACACTGGGGAGCTGTTTTTT
CSAHHTGELFF
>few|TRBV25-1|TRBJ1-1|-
TGTGCCAGCAGTGAGCTCCTGGAAGACACTGAAGCTTTCTTT
CASSELLEDTEAFF
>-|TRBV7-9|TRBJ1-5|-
TGTGCCAGCAGCGCCGGAGGGGAAGTACGAGACCAGCCCCAGCATTTT
CASSAGGEVRDQPQHF
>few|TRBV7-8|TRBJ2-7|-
TGTGCCAGCAGCTTAGCGTTAGGTAAAACCTACGAGCAGTACTTC
CASSLALGKTYEQYF
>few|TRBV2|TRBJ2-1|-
TGTGCCAGCATTTACAGGGTGATGCTCCCTTACAATGAGCAGTTCTTC
CASIYRVMLPYNEQFF
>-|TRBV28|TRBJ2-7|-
TGTGCCAGCAATCCACAGGGTTCCTCGTACGAGCAGTACTTC
CASNPQGSSYEQYF
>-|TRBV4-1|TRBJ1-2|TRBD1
TGCGCCAGCAGCCAAGGACAGGGTCCCTATGGCTACACCTTC
CASSQGQGPYGYTF
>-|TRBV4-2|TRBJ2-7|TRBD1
TGTGCCAGCAGCCAAGAGACAGGGCTACCCTACGAGCAGTACTTC
CASSQETGLPYEQYF
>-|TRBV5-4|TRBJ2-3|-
TGTGCCAGCAGCGGTTGGTCGGGGGGCACAGATACGCAGTATTTT
CASSGWSGGTDTQYF
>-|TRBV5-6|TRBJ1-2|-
TGTGCCAGCAGCCAATACTCGGCCACATCCATCTATGGCTACACCTTC
CASSQYSATSIYGYTF
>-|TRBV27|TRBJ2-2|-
TGTGCCAGCAGTTTCCTAGGAAACACCGGGGAGCTGTTTTTT
CASSFLGNTGELFF
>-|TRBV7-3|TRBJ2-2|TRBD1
TGTGCCAGCAGCCCCATCCCAGGGGGCGGGGACACCGGGGAGCTGTTTTTT
CASSPIPGGGDTGELFF
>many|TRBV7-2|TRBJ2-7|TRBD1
TGTGCCAGCAGACGAGAGGGGACAGGTTACGAGCAGTACTTC
CASRREGTGYEQYF
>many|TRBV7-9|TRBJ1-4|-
TGTGCCAGCAGTCCCGAGTTGCTTGCTAATGAAAAACTGTTTTTT
CASSPELLANEKLFF
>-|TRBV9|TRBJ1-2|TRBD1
TGTGCCAGCAGCGACCACGGACAGGTGCCCTATGGCTACACCTTC
CASSDHGQVPYGYTF
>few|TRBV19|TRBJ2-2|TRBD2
TGTGCCAGTAGTAGCTGGACTAGCCCTTCGAACACCGGGGAGCTGTTTTTT
CASSSWTSPSNTGELFF
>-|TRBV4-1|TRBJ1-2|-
TGCGCCAGCAGCCGCCCAAGGGATAGGGCGGATGATGGCTACACCTTC
CASSRPRDRADDGYTF
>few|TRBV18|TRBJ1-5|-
TGTGCCAGCTCTCTGAGACAGATTAGCAATCAGCCCCAGCATTTT
CASSLRQISNQPQHF
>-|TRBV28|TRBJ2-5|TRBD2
TGTGCCAGCAGTTTCCAGACTAGCGGGGGGCCCGAGACCCAGTACTTC
CASSFQTSGGPETQYF
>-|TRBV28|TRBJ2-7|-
TGTGCCAGCAGTTTGACGAGCTCCTACGAGCAGTACTTC
CASSLTSSYEQYF